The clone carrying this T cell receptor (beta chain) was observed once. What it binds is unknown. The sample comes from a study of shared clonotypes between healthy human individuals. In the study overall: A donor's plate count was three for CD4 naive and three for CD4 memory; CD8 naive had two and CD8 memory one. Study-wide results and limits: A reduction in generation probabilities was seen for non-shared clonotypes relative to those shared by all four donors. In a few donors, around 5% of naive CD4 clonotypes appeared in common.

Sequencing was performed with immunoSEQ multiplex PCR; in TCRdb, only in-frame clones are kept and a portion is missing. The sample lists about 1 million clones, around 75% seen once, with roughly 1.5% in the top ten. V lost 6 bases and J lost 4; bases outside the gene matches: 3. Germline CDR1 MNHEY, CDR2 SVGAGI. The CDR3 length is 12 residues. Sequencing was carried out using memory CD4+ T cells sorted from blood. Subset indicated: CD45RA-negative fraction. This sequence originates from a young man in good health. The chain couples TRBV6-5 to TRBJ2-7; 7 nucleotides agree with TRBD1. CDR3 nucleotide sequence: TGTGCCAGCAGCCCGACAGGGTACGAGCAGTACTTC. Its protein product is CASSPTGYEQYF.